A single sample gave rise to the 31 T cell receptor beta chains below, sequenced in a study of cytotoxic CD8 clonotypes in ibrutinib-treated CLL. Measured with immunoSEQ multiplex PCR; TCRdb has only the in-frame clones, and not every one. The profile shows 35,000 to 50,000 clones, around 70% of them singletons. The starting material was PBMCs, obtained at disease progression, from a patient treated with ibrutinib. The receptors shown here come from a human donor with chronic lymphocytic leukemia.

In its sample, this clone was seen a few times. The gene calls are TRBV2 and TRBJ2-6; D gene unclear. The germline CDR1 and CDR2 sequences are SNHLY and FYNNEI. Trimming pared 4 bases from V and 2 bases from J, leaving 6 bases between. The CDR3 is made up of 14 amino acids. The chain's CDR3 is CASSGEAGANVLTF. CDR3 DNA sequence: TGTGCCAGCAGTGGCGAAGCTGGGGCCAACGTCCTGACTTTC.

The chain joins TRBV7-9 to TRBJ2-3; the D is unclear. Germline V gives CDR1 SEHNR, CDR2 FQNEAQ (reference sequence). Trimming stripped 5 bases from V and 2 bases from J, with 8 bases between. The CDR3 is 13 residues long. In DNA, the CDR3 is TGTGCCAGCAGCCCCCCTTCCACAGATACGCAGTATTTT. Translating gives CASSPPSTDTQYF.

V gene TRBV7-2 combines with J gene TRBJ2-2; D unclear. The germline gives CDR1 SGHTA, CDR2 FQGNSA. This CDR3 comprises 13 residues. Trimming left V 6 bases short and J 1 base short, with 6 bases between. The CDR3 protein is CASSTQNTGELFF. CDR3 nucleotide sequence: TGTGCCAGCAGTACTCAGAACACCGGGGAGCTGTTTTTT. Full variable domain (remainder filled in from reference TRBV7-2 and TRBJ2-2): GAGVSQSPSNKVTEKGKDVELRCDPISGHTALYWYRQSLGQGLEFLIYFQGNSAPDKSGLPSDRFSAERTGGSVSTLTIQRTQQEDSAVYLCASSTQNTGELFFGEGSRLTVL.

CDR3 region: CASSLAAGYYEQYF. CDR3 DNA: TGTGCCAGCAGCTTAGCGGCGGGATACTACGAGCAGTACTTC. V usage is TRBV7-9 and J usage is TRBJ2-7; weak D call: TRBD2 (6 bases). The V gene's germline CDR1 is SEHNR and CDR2 FQNEAQ (reference sequence). The CDR3 loop spans 14 amino acids. The V end lost 0 bases, the J end lost 3 bases, and 9 bases lay between the germline ends.

V and J are TRBV29-1 and TRBJ2-5, with TRBD2 matching over 8 bases. This CDR3 contains 12 residues. The V segment lost 7 bases and the J segment 3 bases; nucleotides outside the gene matches: 4. CDR1 and CDR2 (germline): SQVTM, ANQGSEA. The CDR3 nucleotides are TGCAGCGCCCGAGCGGGAGAAGAGACCCAGTACTTC. It encodes CSARAGEETQYF. Supplemented by reference TRBV29-1 and TRBJ2-5, the full variable domain reads SAVISQKPSRDICQRGTSLTIQCQVDSQVTMMFWYRQQPGQSLTLIATANQGSEATYESGFVIDKFPISRPNLTFSTLTVSNMSPEDSSIYLCSARAGEETQYFGPGTRLLVL.

The gene calls are TRBV7-9 and TRBJ1-4; D is possibly TRBD1 (5 bases). The CDR3 length is 15 residues. V shed 2 bases and J shed 4 bases, with 11 bases lying between them. Germline CDR1 reads SEHNR; CDR2 reads FQNEAQ (reference sequence). CDR3: CASSLSSGGNEKLFF. The CDR3, as DNA: TGTGCCAGCAGCTTAAGTTCGGGGGGTAATGAAAAACTGTTTTTT.

This clone appeared once. The V gene is TRBV7-8, the J gene TRBJ1-2; D might be TRBD1 (5 bases). Trimming stripped 8 bases from V and 2 bases from J, with 18 bases between. The CDR3 totals 15 residues. In germline, CDR1 is SGHVS, CDR2 FQNEAQ. CDR3 sequence reads: CASFEGYGGNYGYTF. In nucleotides, the CDR3 is TGTGCCAGCTTCGAGGGGTACGGGGGGAACTATGGCTACACCTTC. The whole variable domain, filled in from reference TRBV7-8 and TRBJ1-2, reads GAGVSQSPRYKVAKRGQDVALRCDPISGHVSLFWYQQALGQGPEFLTYFQNEAQLDKSGLPSDRFFAERPEGSVSTLKIQRTQQEDSAVYLCASFEGYGGNYGYTFGSGTRLTVV.

CDR3 in amino acids: CASSVSQGGNTEAFF. The CDR3, as DNA: TGTGCCAGCAGCGTATCGCAGGGGGGGAACACTGAAGCTTTCTTT. V and J are TRBV9 and TRBJ1-1; 7 bases match TRBD1. The CDR3 consists of 15 residues. Per the germline V gene, CDR1 is SGDLS and CDR2 is YYNGEE. V trimming: 1 base; J trimming: 1 base; junction bases outside the gene matches: 4. Supplemented by reference TRBV9 and TRBJ1-1, the full variable domain reads DSGVTQTPKHLITATGQRVTLRCSPRSGDLSVYWYQQSLDQGLQFLIQYYNGEERAKGNILERFSAQQFPDLHSELNLSSLELGDSALYFCASSVSQGGNTEAFFGQGTRLTVV.

This clone was found once. The chain has TRBV10-3 and TRBJ2-7; 7 bases are shared with TRBD1. The junction had 8 bases not matched to a gene; V was cut back by 6 bases and J by 3 bases. In germline, CDR1 is ENHRY, CDR2 SYGVKD. This CDR3 comprises 14 residues. The CDR3 region has the DNA TGTGCCATCAGGGGTGGGGGACAGAACTACGAGCAGTACTTC. Protein product: CAIRGGGQNYEQYF.

The CDR3 loop reads CASSWGGFTDTQYF. In nucleotides, the CDR3 is TGTGCCAGTTCGTGGGGGGGCTTCACAGATACGCAGTATTTT. V is TRBV27 and J is TRBJ2-3; TRBD2 is a possible D gene (7 bases). From germline, CDR1 is MNHEY and CDR2 SMNVEV (reference sequence). The CDR3 has 14 residues. V was shortened by 9 bases and J by 2 bases, with 15 bases between the two germline ends.

V gene TRBV19 combines with J gene TRBJ2-7; TRBD1 agrees at 9 bases. CDR1 and CDR2 from the germline V gene are LNHDA and SQIVND (reference sequence). After removal of 7 bases from V and 3 bases from J, the junction contained 10 bases not matched to a gene. The CDR3 sequence is 15 residues long. The CDR3 DNA follows: TGTGCCAGTACCGACGGGGACAGGGTCGGCTACGAGCAGTACTTC. Translating it yields CASTDGDRVGYEQYF.

The chain links TRBV4-1 to TRBJ2-2; TRBD2 aligns across 7 bases. The CDR3 runs 15 residues. With 8 bases clipped from V and 4 bases from J, the junction kept 10 bases outside the gene matches. Germline V gene lookup returns CDR1 MGHRA and CDR2 YSYEKL. CDR3 nucleotides: TGCGCCAGCCAGGATTGGACTAGTCGCACCGGGGAGCTGTTTTTT. Its protein is CASQDWTSRTGELFF.

This clone was seen ten or more times. The chain has TRBV11-2 and TRBJ1-1; D uncertain. Trimming cost V 0 bases and J 2 bases, with 4 bases left between them. The CDR3 covers 13 residues. Germline V gene data show CDR1 as SGHAT and CDR2 as FQNNGV. CDR3 protein: CASSLDLNTEAFF. The CDR3 nucleotides read TGTGCCAGCAGCTTAGACCTAAACACTGAAGCTTTCTTT.

The J gene is TRBJ1-2, the V gene TRBV2; 8 nucleotides align to TRBD1. Germline V gene sequence: CDR1 SNHLY, CDR2 FYNNEI. The CDR3 covers 12 residues. The V and J ends lost 6 bases and 8 bases, in that order; junction bases with no gene match: 5. CDR3 amino acids: CASRGGTGGYTF. For the CDR3, the DNA is TGTGCCAGCAGAGGGGGGACAGGCGGCTACACCTTC.

The chain joins TRBV6-5 to TRBJ1-2, with TRBD1 identical over 9 bases. This CDR3 region has 15 residues. V gave up 2 bases and J gave up 8 bases; unmatched junction bases: 9. Germline CDR1 and CDR2: MNHEY and SVGAGI. CDR3 coding DNA: TGTGCCAGCAGTTACACCCTACAGGGGGCCGGGGGCTACACCTTC. Its protein product is CASSYTLQGAGGYTF.

This clone was detected once. The chain has TRBV5-1 and TRBJ2-3; maybe TRBD2 (6 bases). The V end was cut by 5 bases, the J end by 4 bases, with 8 bases between. The CDR3 extends over 12 amino acids. Germline CDR1 is SGHRS and CDR2 is YFSETQ. CDR3 DNA: TGCGCCAGCAGTCCGGGGGCAGATACGCAGTATTTT. Residues: CASSPGADTQYF.

The chain uses TRBV7-8 and TRBJ1-5; 7 bases line up with TRBD1. With V trimmed by 1 base and J by 5 bases, 11 bases remained unmatched. This CDR3 region has 17 residues. Germline V lookup: CDR1 SGHVS, CDR2 FQNEAQ. CDR3 region: CASSLEVRRGLDQPQHF. For the CDR3, the DNA is TGTGCCAGCAGCTTAGAGGTCCGCAGGGGGTTAGATCAGCCCCAGCATTTT. Filled out from reference TRBV7-8 and TRBJ1-5, the complete variable domain reads GAGVSQSPRYKVAKRGQDVALRCDPISGHVSLFWYQQALGQGPEFLTYFQNEAQLDKSGLPSDRFFAERPEGSVSTLKIQRTQQEDSAVYLCASSLEVRRGLDQPQHFGDGTRLSIL.

The chain has TRBV7-6 and TRBJ1-2; weak D call: TRBD1 (5 bases). Germline CDR1 is SGHVS and CDR2 is FNYEAQ. The V end was cut by 1 base, the J end by 8 bases, with 23 bases between. CDR3 size: 17 residues. The DNA for the CDR3 is TGTGCCAGCAGCTTAGACCCCCGAGGTCAGGGAAGTGGAGGCTACACCTTC. Translation: CASSLDPRGQGSGGYTF.

This clone was counted only a few times. CDR3 sequence (DNA): TGTGCCAGCAGCTTTATGTCTAGCGGGAACTACGAGCAGTACTTC. Its translation: CASSFMSSGNYEQYF. The V call is TRBV11-3, the J call TRBJ2-7, with TRBD2 matching over 9 bases. Losses at the gene ends were 3 bases for V and 3 bases for J; bases not matched to a gene: 6. This CDR3 spans 15 amino acids. Germline V gene data show CDR1 as SGHNT and CDR2 as YENEEA.

The rearrangement links TRBV5-1 to TRBJ2-2; 13 nucleotides agree with TRBD2. The CDR3 loop spans 15 amino acids. CDR1 is SGHRS and CDR2 is YFSETQ in the germline V gene. The junction had 5 bases not matched to a gene; V was cut back by 6 bases and J by 6 bases. In DNA, the CDR3 is TGCGCCAGCACCTGGACTAGCGGGAGCTCCGGGGAGCTGTTTTTT. Encoded protein: CASTWTSGSSGELFF.

This chain joins TRBV4-2 and TRBJ2-5, with 11 positions matching TRBD2. The CDR3 covers 20 residues. Unmatched junction bases numbered 17, after V lost 4 bases and J lost 1 base. Germline V gene sequence: CDR1 LGHNA, CDR2 YNFKEQ. CDR3 residues: CASSRKPPAPGLAAQETQYF. The CDR3 nucleotides read TGTGCCAGCAGCCGGAAACCTCCGGCCCCGGGACTAGCGGCCCAAGAGACCCAGTACTTC.

This chain joins TRBV10-2 and TRBJ2-1; 7 bases align to TRBD1. The CDR3 totals 15 residues. After removal of 4 bases from V and 1 base from J, the junction contained 4 bases not matched to a gene. Germline V gene sequence: CDR1 WSHSY, CDR2 SAAADI. The CDR3 DNA sequence: TGCGCCAGCAGTGCACAGGGGTGGTCCTACAATGAGCAGTTCTTC. Translating it yields CASSAQGWSYNEQFF.

This chain connects TRBV11-1 to TRBJ2-2; D perhaps matches TRBD1 (6 bases). The ends were cut back, 5 bases at V and 5 bases at J, with 9 bases in the middle. Germline V lookup: CDR1 SGHAT, CDR2 FQDESV (reference sequence). The CDR3 consists of 13 residues. CDR3 in amino acids: CASSPGATGELFF. The CDR3, as DNA: TGTGCCAGCAGCCCAGGGGCGACCGGGGAGCTGTTTTTT.

The chain links TRBV9 to TRBJ1-4; TRBD1 aligns across 7 bases. J gave up 8 bases and V 3 bases, and 7 bases lay outside the gene matches. The length of the CDR3 is 14 residues. Germline V gene lookup returns CDR1 SGDLS and CDR2 YYNGEE. CDR3 nucleotides: TGTGCCAGCAGCGCCTACAGGGGTAGCGAAAAACTGTTTTTT. It yields the protein CASSAYRGSEKLFF.

The rearrangement links TRBV7-8 to TRBJ2-7, with TRBD1 matching over 7 bases. V trimming: 6 bases; J trimming: 0 bases; junction bases outside the gene matches: 17. Germline V gene data show CDR1 as SGHVS and CDR2 as FQNEAQ. The CDR3 is 18 residues long. Written as DNA, the CDR3 is TGTGCCAGCAGTTCCCCAGGTATGGGGACAGCGTTCTCCTACGAGCAGTACTTC. This gives the protein CASSSPGMGTAFSYEQYF.

This rearrangement joins TRBV27 to TRBJ2-7, with TRBD1 identical over 9 bases. Losses at the gene ends were 6 bases for V and 4 bases for J; bases not matched to a gene: 10. CDR1 is MNHEY, CDR2 SMNVEV, per germline (reference sequence). The CDR3 sequence is 15 residues long. The CDR3 is CASRNSGQGIYEQYF. The CDR3 nucleotides are TGTGCCAGCAGAAACTCGGGACAGGGAATTTACGAGCAGTACTTC.

V and J are TRBV28 and TRBJ1-5; 7 positions agree with TRBD1. The germline CDR1 and CDR2 sequences are MDHEN and SYDVKM. V shed 3 bases and J 3 bases; nucleotides not matched to a gene: 2. There are 14 residues in the CDR3. CDR3 loop: CASSFGTDNQPQHF. Written as DNA, the CDR3 is TGTGCCAGCAGTTTTGGGACAGACAATCAGCCCCAGCATTTT.

The chain employs TRBV2 and TRBJ2-2, with D perhaps matching TRBD2 (7 bases). Looked up from germline, CDR1 is SNHLY and CDR2 is FYNNEI. With 5 bases removed from V and 6 bases from J, the gap between germline ends came to 13 bases. The CDR3 has 14 amino acids. The CDR3 DNA reads TGTGCCAGCAGTAAGGGGGGGGATCCCGGGGAGCTGTTTTTT. Its protein product is CASSKGGDPGELFF.

This chain connects TRBV5-1 to TRBJ2-3; perhaps TRBD2 as D (5 bases). With 4 bases removed from V and 0 bases from J, the gap between germline ends came to 15 bases. The germline gives CDR1 SGHRS, CDR2 YFSETQ. This CDR3 contains 16 residues. The CDR3 coding sequence is TGCGCCAGCAGCCGAAGACCAGCGGACAGCACAGATACGCAGTATTTT. Encoded protein: CASSRRPADSTDTQYF.

The chain employs TRBV7-8 and TRBJ1-5; D not certain. Deletions cut 1 base from V and 0 bases from J, with 10 bases between. This CDR3 has 16 residues. Germline V lookup: CDR1 SGHVS, CDR2 FQNEAQ. The CDR3 region is CASSLGAANSNQPQHF. The CDR3 DNA sequence: TGTGCCAGCAGCTTAGGGGCAGCTAATAGCAATCAGCCCCAGCATTTT.

The chain links TRBV29-1 to TRBJ2-5; 10 bases map to TRBD1. Losses at the gene ends were 8 bases for V and 5 bases for J; bases not matched to a gene: 5. The CDR3 is 12 amino acids. From germline, CDR1 is SQVTM and CDR2 ANQGSEA. CDR3 nucleotides: TGCAGCATCGACAGGGGGCGGGAGACCCAGTACTTC. Protein product: CSIDRGRETQYF.